The sample holds many counts of the clone carrying this T cell receptor beta chain. V lost 0 bases and J lost 12, with 18 bases in between. CDR3 size: 14 residues. Germline CDR1 is DFQATT and CDR2 is SNEGSKA (reference sequence). The data were taken from a study of T cells in Graves' hyperthyroidism and ophthalmopathy. Using RNA transcripts as the source, TCR beta CDR3 regions were amplified. Using the HTBI primer set, a first-round RT-PCR was run on the TCR CDR3. Each CDR3 protein is one row after TCRdb ran MiXCR on the multiplex PCR reads. The sample has about 570,000 distinct CDR3 sequences, 12% to 15% seen once.

The sequence was obtained from a woman in her forties with Graves' hyperthyroidism. The V and J genes are TRBV20-1 and TRBJ2-1, with D tentatively TRBD2 (5 bases). The sample was blood. The CDR3 is CSARDERAPRGQFF. As DNA, the CDR3 is TGCAGTGCTAGAGATGAGAGGGCTCCCCGGGGGCAGTTCTTC.